This T cell receptor (beta chain) was documented in a study of blood T cell repertoires in COVID-19. Study at large: Samples came from the United States, Italy and Spain, spanning acute and convalescent COVID-19. T cells, B-cell-depleted T cells, or PBMCs provided the cDNA or gDNA that served as material.

Trimming pared 4 bases from V and 9 bases from J, leaving 20 bases between. This CDR3 comprises 15 residues. Germline V gene sequence: CDR1 SGHNT, CDR2 YYREEE (reference sequence). Authors' processing steps: Reference gene primer amplification gave nucleated cell count estimates. Clones were sequenced by immunoSEQ multiplex PCR, and TCRdb holds only the in-frame ones, with some missing. V and J calls and clone size are as listed in that table; D and trimming were resolved from the DNA. The sample shows tens of thousands of clones, approximately 83% of them seen only once. The TCR was taken from a woman aged 60 to 75 with acute or convalescent COVID-19. This chain links TRBV5-4 with TRBJ1-5, with D maybe TRBD1 (6 bases). The sequencing sample was made of peripheral blood. The DNA of the CDR3 is TGTGCCAGCAGCATCGGTGGGGGGGGCGAGGGGCCCCAGCATTTT. It is translated as CASSIGGGGEGPQHF.